The 15 T cell receptor beta chains below come from one sample, sequenced in a study of technical replicates of blood from a handful of donors (dated 2017 in TCRdb). Receptor amplification or capture employed the immunoSEQ multiplex PCR assay. This is the immuneACCESS table as TCRdb keeps it, with only in-frame sequences that have V and J called. A part of the clones is gone; compared with another copy, unresolved V genes explain less than half, and the rest is unexplained. The sample table holds 50,000 to 70,000 clones, of which around nine tenths were seen once. Of the sample, 4.6% falls within the top ten clones. Sequencing was done on a sample of PBMCs. The receptors here all came from a human donor in good health. Some clones in this sample may be carry-over from other donors' samples.

V usage is TRBV6-9 and J usage is TRBJ1-5, with 9 bases aligning to TRBD1. This CDR3 comprises 16 residues. V trimming: 11 bases; J trimming: 0 bases; junction bases outside the gene matches: 11. Germline V gene sequence: CDR1 MNHGY, CDR2 SVAAGI. In DNA, the CDR3 is TGTGCCCCCGGTGGGACAGGGCCATATAGCAATCAGCCCCAGCATTTT. It encodes CAPGGTGPYSNQPQHF.

This sequence joins TRBV6-5 and TRBJ2-1; D might be TRBD1 (6 bases). CDR3 size: 14 residues. The V end lost 2 bases, the J end lost 6 bases, and 11 bases lay between the germline ends. Germline loops: CDR1 MNHEY, CDR2 SVGAGI. The CDR3 region has the DNA TGTGCCAGCAGTTACGGATTACAGGGCAATGAGCAGTTCTTC. This codes for CASSYGLQGNEQFF.

This sequence joins TRBV7-9 and TRBJ2-3; 7 nucleotides align to TRBD2. There are 13 residues in the CDR3. The V and J ends lost 8 bases and 4 bases, in that order; junction bases with no gene match: 6. Germline CDR1 SEHNR, CDR2 FQNEAQ (reference sequence). CDR3 sequence (DNA): TGTGCCAGCCCGGGCGGGAGTCCAGATACGCAGTATTTT. Amino acids: CASPGGSPDTQYF.

The gene calls are TRBV13 and TRBJ2-7, with 10 bases fitting TRBD1. Losses at the gene ends were 5 bases for V and 5 bases for J; bases not matched to a gene: 6. Germline CDR1 reads PRHDT; CDR2 reads FYEKMQ (reference sequence). This CDR3 has 14 residues. The CDR3 nucleotides are TGTGCCAGCAGCATCAGGGACAGGGGCCACGAGCAGTACTTC. Amino acid sequence: CASSIRDRGHEQYF.

The chain carries TRBV7-9 and TRBJ1-1, with 11 bases fitting TRBD1. Germline CDR1 is SEHNR and CDR2 is FQNEAQ (reference sequence). The CDR3 runs to 14 residues. V trimming: 5 bases; J trimming: 10 bases; junction bases outside the gene matches: 9. The CDR3 nucleotides read TGTGCCAGCAGCCCGGGACAGGGGGGGACGGGAGCTTTCTTT. It encodes CASSPGQGGTGAFF. Filled out from reference TRBV7-9 and TRBJ1-1, the complete variable domain reads DTGVSQNPRHKITKRGQNVTFRCDPISEHNRLYWYRQTLGQGPEFLTYFQNEAQLEKSRLLSDRFSAERPKGSFSTLEIQRTEQGDSAMYLCASSPGQGGTGAFFGQGTRLTVV.

The chain combines TRBV5-1 with TRBJ2-3, with 8 bases aligning to TRBD2. This CDR3 region has 14 residues. In germline, CDR1 is SGHRS, CDR2 YFSETQ. The trim removed 3 bases at V and 4 bases at J, leaving 4 bases unmatched. CDR3 coding DNA: TGCGCCAGCAGCTCGGGACTAGTACCAGATACGCAGTATTTT. This translates into CASSSGLVPDTQYF.

This clone was seen just once. This chain joins TRBV7-2 and TRBJ2-3; 7 nucleotides agree with TRBD2. The V and J ends lost 6 bases and 4 bases, in that order; junction bases with no gene match: 10. This CDR3 has 15 amino acids. Germline CDR1 and CDR2: SGHTA and FQGNSA. CDR3 sequence reads: CASRQDRGRADTQYF. DNA of the CDR3: TGTGCCAGCAGACAGGACCGGGGGAGGGCAGATACGCAGTATTTT.

V and J are TRBV27 and TRBJ2-7; D is unresolved. V gave up 6 bases and J gave up 1 base, with 10 bases separating them. The CDR3 has 13 amino acids. The V gene's germline CDR1 is MNHEY and CDR2 SMNVEV (reference sequence). The CDR3 bases are TGTGCCAGCAGCCGCGACTGGTCCTACGAGCAGTACTTC. It translates to CASSRDWSYEQYF.

The rearrangement uses TRBV7-8 and TRBJ1-4, with TRBD1 identical over 8 bases. The CDR3 is 16 amino acids. The V segment lost 2 bases and the J segment 0 bases; nucleotides outside the gene matches: 2. Germline V gene lookup returns CDR1 SGHVS and CDR2 FQNEAQ. The CDR3 protein is CASSLQGATTNEKLFF. The CDR3 DNA follows: TGTGCCAGCAGCTTACAGGGGGCTACAACTAATGAAAAACTGTTTTTT.

The chain links TRBV10-3 to TRBJ2-2, with 9 bases aligning to TRBD2. This CDR3 comprises 16 residues. Germline V gene data show CDR1 as ENHRY and CDR2 as SYGVKD. The V and J ends lost 6 bases and 1 base, in that order; junction bases with no gene match: 6. Written as DNA, the CDR3 is TGTGCCATCAGGGCGGGACTAGCACTGAACACCGGGGAGCTGTTTTTT. Its protein product is CAIRAGLALNTGELFF.

The chain uses TRBV7-2 and TRBJ2-5, with 11 bases lining up with TRBD2. V was pared by 1 base and J by 5 bases, with 12 bases of the junction left unmatched. The CDR3 length is 18 residues. Germline CDR1 SGHTA, CDR2 FQGNSA. CDR3 coding DNA: TGTGCCAGCAGCTTAGTGGTAGCGGGGGGGCAGAAGATGGAGACCCAGTACTTC. Translated: CASSLVVAGGQKMETQYF.

V is TRBV15 and J is TRBJ2-5, with 7 bases aligning to TRBD2. The CDR3 has 12 amino acids. J was trimmed by 5 bases and V by 8 bases; bases with no gene match: 5. Germline-derived CDR1 and CDR2 are LNHNV and YYDKDF (reference sequence). The CDR3 region is CATGEGLETQYF. The CDR3 DNA sequence: TGTGCCACCGGGGAGGGGTTGGAGACCCAGTACTTC.

This chain connects TRBV6-5 to TRBJ1-6, with D maybe TRBD1 (5 bases). CDR3 length equals 15 residues. Per germline, CDR1 MNHEY and CDR2 SVGAGI. Trimming took off 7 bases at V and 4 bases at J, with 14 bases between the two ends. The CDR3 is CASTPTGGYNSPLHF. For the CDR3, the DNA is TGTGCCAGCACCCCTACCGGGGGATATAATTCACCCCTCCACTTT.

The rearrangement joins TRBV7-9 to TRBJ1-1, with no clear D. V lost 1 base and J 1 base, leaving 7 bases between the germline ends. CDR1 and CDR2 (germline): SEHNR, FQNEAQ (reference sequence). This CDR3 spans 14 amino acids. The CDR3 is CASSLGTPNTEAFF. DNA of the CDR3: TGTGCCAGCAGCTTAGGGACTCCGAACACTGAAGCTTTCTTT.

This chain links TRBV13 with TRBJ2-3; TRBD2 matches 7 bases. This CDR3 has 17 amino acids. Unmatched junction bases numbered 10, after V lost 1 base and J lost 3 bases. Germline CDR1 is PRHDT and CDR2 is FYEKMQ (reference sequence). In DNA form, the CDR3 reads TGTGCCAGCAGCTTAGTTGAGGCGGGAGTTGCGACAGATACGCAGTATTTT. This sequence encodes CASSLVEAGVATDTQYF.